The clone carrying this TCR beta chain was detected only a few times. This CDR3 comprises 12 residues. V gave up 11 bases and J gave up 2 bases; unmatched junction bases: 5. The germline V gene has CDR1 ENHRY and CDR2 SYGVKD. In TCRdb, the RT-PCR reads were re-called with MiXCR into one record per CDR3 protein. The repertoire holds roughly 670,000 distinct CDR3 sequences, with 13% to 15% as singletons. This record comes from a study of response to subunit inactivated influenza vaccine. The rearrangement links TRBV10-3 to TRBJ2-7, with TRBD1 matching 8 bases. This material consisted of PBMCs from blood, taken approximately 15 days before vaccination. The receptor comes from a man aged 50 to 59 who received an inactivated influenza vaccine. As DNA, the CDR3 is TGTGCCGTACGACAGGGGACCTACGAGCAGTACTTC. Residues: CAVRQGTYEQYF.